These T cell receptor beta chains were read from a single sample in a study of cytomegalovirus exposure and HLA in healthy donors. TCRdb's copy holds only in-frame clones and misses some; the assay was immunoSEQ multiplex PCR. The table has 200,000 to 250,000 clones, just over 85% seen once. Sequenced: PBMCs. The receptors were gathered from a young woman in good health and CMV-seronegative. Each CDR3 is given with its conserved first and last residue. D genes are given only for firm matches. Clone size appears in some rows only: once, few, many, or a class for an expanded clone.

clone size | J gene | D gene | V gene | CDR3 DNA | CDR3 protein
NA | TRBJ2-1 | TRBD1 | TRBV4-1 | TGCGCCAGCAGCTCCTATCCGGGACAGGGGGAGAATGAGCAGTTCTTC | CASSSYPGQGENEQFF
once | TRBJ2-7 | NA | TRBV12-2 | TGTGCAAGTCGCACCAATCCCGGGACAGGGGCGTCCTACGAGCAGTACTTC | CASRTNPGTGASYEQYF
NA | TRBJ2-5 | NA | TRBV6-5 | TGTGCCAGCAGCCATCAGGGTACCCAAGAGACCCAGTACTTC | CASSHQGTQETQYF
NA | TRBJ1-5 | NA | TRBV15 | TGTGCCACCAGCAGAGCCCGGGGAGGCCAGCCCCAGCATTTT | CATSRARGGQPQHF
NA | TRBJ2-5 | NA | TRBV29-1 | TGCAGCGTTGGATACAGAGAGACCCAGTACTTC | CSVGYRETQYF
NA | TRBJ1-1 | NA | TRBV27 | TGTGCCAGCACTACAGTCGGGACAAGGACTGAAGCTTTCTTT | CASTTVGTRTEAFF
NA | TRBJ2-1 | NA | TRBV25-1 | TGTGCCAGCAGTGGATGGGGGGATGAGCAGTTCTTC | CASSGWGDEQFF
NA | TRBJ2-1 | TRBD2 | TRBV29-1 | TGCAGCGTGGGGACGGTCGGGAGGGCCGCGAACAATGAGCAGTTCTTC | CSVGTVGRAANNEQFF
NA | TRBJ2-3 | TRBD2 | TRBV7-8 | TGTGCCAGCAGCTTAGACTTACTAGCGAAGGCACGCACAGATACGCAGTATTTT | CASSLDLLAKARTDTQYF
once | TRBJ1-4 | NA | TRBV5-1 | TGCGCCAGCAGCTTTGCGTTCCAGGGTGGTGAAAAACTGTTTTTT | CASSFAFQGGEKLFF
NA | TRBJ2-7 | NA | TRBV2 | TGTGCCAGCAGTGAACAGGGCTACAACTCCTACGAGCAGTACTTC | CASSEQGYNSYEQYF
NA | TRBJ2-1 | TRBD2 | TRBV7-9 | TGTGCCAGCAGCTCACCGGGACTAGCGGGAAGGGTGGGTAATGAGCAGTTCTTC | CASSSPGLAGRVGNEQFF
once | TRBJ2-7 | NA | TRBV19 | TGTGCCAGTAGTATGGGCAGTTTAGAGGGCGAGCAGTACTTC | CASSMGSLEGEQYF
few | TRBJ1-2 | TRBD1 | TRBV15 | TGTGCCACCACCCAACAGGGGGCAATCTATGGCTACACCTTC | CATTQQGAIYGYTF
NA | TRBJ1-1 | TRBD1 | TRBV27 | TGTGCCAGCAGTTTGGACAGGGGGCCGAACACTGAAGCTTTCTTT | CASSLDRGPNTEAFF
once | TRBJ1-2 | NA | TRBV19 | TGTGCCAGTAGTATGAGGCAGGAGGTCTATGGCTACACCTTC | CASSMRQEVYGYTF
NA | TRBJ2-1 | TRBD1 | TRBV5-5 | TGTGCCAGCAGCGTTACCGGGACAGGAGATCCCAATGAGCAGTTCTTC | CASSVTGTGDPNEQFF
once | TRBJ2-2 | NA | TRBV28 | TGTGCCAGCACCCATCGAGGGGGCACCGGGGAGCTGTTTTTT | CASTHRGGTGELFF
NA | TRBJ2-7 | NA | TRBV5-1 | TGCGCCAGCAGCTTGGGATCCCAGCGTTACTCCTACGAGCAGTACTTC | CASSLGSQRYSYEQYF
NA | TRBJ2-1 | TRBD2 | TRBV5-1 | TGCGCCAGCAGCTCACCCGGGACTAGTAGTGAGCAGTTCTTC | CASSSPGTSSEQFF
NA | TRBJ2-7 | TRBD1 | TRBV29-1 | TGCAGCGTTGCGGTGACCGGGACAGGGTACGAGCAGTACTTC | CSVAVTGTGYEQYF
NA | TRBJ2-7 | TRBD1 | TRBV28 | TGTGCCAGCCCAGACTTGGAGCCAGGGGGTGGCGAGCAGTACTTC | CASPDLEPGGGEQYF
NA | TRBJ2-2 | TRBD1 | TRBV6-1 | TGTGCCAGCAGAGGCAGGGGGCAGGACACCGGGGAGCTGTTTTTT | CASRGRGQDTGELFF
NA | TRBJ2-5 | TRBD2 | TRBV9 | TGTGCCAGCAGCGTAGCGGCTAGCGGAGCACAAGAGACCCAGTACTTC | CASSVAASGAQETQYF
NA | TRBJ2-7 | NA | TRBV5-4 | TGTGCCAGCAGCTTGCAGGCAGGGACTCTCTACGAGCAGTACTTC | CASSLQAGTLYEQYF
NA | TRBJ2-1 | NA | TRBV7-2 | TGTGCCAGCAGCTTAGAACTCTACAATGAGCAGTTCTTC | CASSLELYNEQFF
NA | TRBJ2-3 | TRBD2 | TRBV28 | TGTGCCAGCAGCTTGCGGGGGTACGGTAGCGGGAGAAACACAGATACGCAGTATTTT | CASSLRGYGSGRNTDTQYF
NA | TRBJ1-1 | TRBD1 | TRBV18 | TGTGCCAGCTCACGAGACAGGGGCACTGAAGCTTTCTTT | CASSRDRGTEAFF
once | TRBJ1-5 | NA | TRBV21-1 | TGTGCCAGCAGCATTATAGTAGGGGGCAAGTTTCCTCCCCCGAGCAATCAGCCCCAGCATTTT | CASSIIVGGKFPPPSNQPQHF
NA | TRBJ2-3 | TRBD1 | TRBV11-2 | TGTGCCAGCAGCTACTCGAGGACAGGACCCGCCTGGACAGATACGCAGTATTTT | CASSYSRTGPAWTDTQYF
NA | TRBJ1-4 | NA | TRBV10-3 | TGTGCCATCAGTGCACAGGTGGGTGAAAAACTGTTTTTT | CAISAQVGEKLFF
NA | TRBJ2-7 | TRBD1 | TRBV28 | TGTGCCAGCAGCCATGGGACAGCCCTCGCGAGGGCATACGAGCAGTACTTC | CASSHGTALARAYEQYF
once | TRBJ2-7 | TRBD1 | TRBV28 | TGTGCCAGCAGGACCCCCGGGACAGGGGAACACGAGCAGTACTTC | CASRTPGTGEHEQYF
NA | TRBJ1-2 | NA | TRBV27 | TGTGCCAGCAAGGGACTCCTGAACTATGGCTACACCTTC | CASKGLLNYGYTF
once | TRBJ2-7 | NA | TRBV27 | TGTGCCAGCAGTTTCTACGACAGATACTACGAGCAGTACTTC | CASSFYDRYYEQYF
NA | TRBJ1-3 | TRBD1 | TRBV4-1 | TGCGCCAGCAGCCAAACAGGGGCGGCTGGAAACACCATATATTTT | CASSQTGAAGNTIYF